This T cell receptor (beta chain) appears in the sequencing data of a study of Ad26.COV2.S vaccination and SARS-CoV-2 variants. Using immunoSEQ multiplex PCR, the repertoire was profiled, and TCRdb retains in-frame clones only, with some absent. This table has 75,000 to 100,000 clones, less than 85% appearing once. A word on this clone: What it recognizes is unknown.

Notes on the study in general: Substantial post-vaccination breadth of spike-specific CD8+ and CD4+ T cell responses was reported. Vaccine and placebo groups showed comparable non-spike TCR breadth. Total T cell responses were possibly underestimated by TCR breadth and depth analyses. The study found higher spike-specific TCR breadth in vaccine than placebo recipients.

Trimming removed 4 bases from V and 5 bases from J; junction bases left unmatched: 4. Germline CDR1 SGHRS, CDR2 YFSETQ. This CDR3 contains 15 residues. This clonotype originated in a human donor who had recovered from COVID-19. Sequencing used peripheral blood, obtained after recovery from COVID-19. The rearrangement links TRBV5-1 to TRBJ1-6; 9 bases are shared with TRBD1. The CDR3 here is CASSTGTGNNSPLHF. The CDR3 region has the DNA TGCGCCAGCAGCACCGGGACAGGGAATAATTCACCCCTCCACTTT.